These T cell receptor beta chains were read from a single sample in a study of CD8 T cells in Susac syndrome. Via MiXCR, TCRdb re-called the immunoSEQ multiplex PCR reads, giving one row per CDR3 protein. The sample has more than 75,000 distinct CDR3 sequences; just under 95% are singletons. Input material: CD8+ T cells from PBMCs. The receptors originated from a human donor in good health. CDR3s include the opening cysteine and the closing phenylalanine or tryptophan. D genes are given only for firm matches. The size entry is marked missing in some rows and otherwise reads once, few, many or a size class.

J gene | clone size | V gene | D gene | CDR3 protein | CDR3 DNA
TRBJ2-6 | once | TRBV21-1 | NA | CASSKANVLTF | TGTGCCAGCAGCAAAGCCAACGTCCTGACTTTC
TRBJ1-6 | NA | TRBV5-1 | NA | CASSLWSGDREKPSPLHF | TGCGCCAGCAGCTTGTGGTCGGGGGACCGGGAGAAACCTTCACCCCTCCACTTT
TRBJ1-2 | NA | TRBV9 | NA | CASSIRSGRLNYGYTF | TGTGCCAGCAGCATTCGTTCGGGACGGCTGAACTATGGCTACACCTTC
TRBJ2-2 | NA | TRBV4-1 | NA | CASSEGGELFF | TGCGCCAGCAGCGAAGGCGGGGAGCTGTTTTTT
TRBJ2-2 | NA | TRBV29-1 | NA | CSGLGVLTGELFF | TGCAGCGGTTTGGGGGTCCTCACCGGGGAGCTGTTTTTT
TRBJ2-3 | NA | TRBV9 | NA | CASSSDSHTDTQYF | TGTGCCAGCAGCTCTGACAGTCACACAGATACGCAGTATTTT
TRBJ1-1 | NA | TRBV4-1 | TRBD1 | CASSQDSGQGEAFF | TGCGCCAGCAGCCAAGACTCGGGACAGGGTGAAGCTTTCTTT
TRBJ1-1 | NA | TRBV4-1 | NA | CASTTKESGEAFF | TGCGCCAGCACAACAAAAGAGTCGGGTGAAGCTTTCTTT
TRBJ1-2 | NA | TRBV4-1 | TRBD1 | CASSQVPPGTAGYYGYTF | TGCGCCAGCAGCCAAGTTCCGCCCGGGACAGCTGGATACTATGGCTACACCTTC
TRBJ2-5 | NA | TRBV4-1 | TRBD1 | CASSQGTGTSTQYF | TGCGCCAGCAGCCAAGGGACAGGGACGTCGACCCAGTACTTC
TRBJ2-3 | NA | TRBV29-1 | TRBD2 | CSVERGGPTDTQYF | TGCAGCGTTGAACGGGGGGGGCCCACAGATACGCAGTATTTT
TRBJ2-3 | NA | TRBV27 | NA | CASQQGPDTQYF | TGTGCCAGCCAACAGGGCCCAGATACGCAGTATTTT
TRBJ1-6 | NA | TRBV27 | NA | CASSSGWGSPLHF | TGTGCCAGCAGTTCCGGATGGGGTTCACCCCTCCACTTT
TRBJ2-1 | NA | TRBV28 | NA | CASSFHEQFF | TGTGCCAGCAGTTTCCATGAGCAGTTCTTC
TRBJ2-7 | once | TRBV20-1 | NA | CSARDILSYEQYF | TGCAGTGCCAGGGACATCCTTTCCTACGAGCAGTACTTC
TRBJ1-2 | NA | TRBV12-3/TRBV12-4 | NA | CASILDGRYTF | TGTGCCAGCATCCTGGACGGACGCTACACCTTC
TRBJ1-1 | NA | TRBV9 | TRBD1 | CASSVGQGSAEAFF | TGTGCCAGCAGCGTAGGACAGGGGAGTGCTGAAGCTTTCTTT
TRBJ2-1 | NA | TRBV27 | NA | CASSPPPGLLDEQFF | TGTGCCAGCAGCCCACCGCCGGGACTTCTGGATGAGCAGTTCTTC
TRBJ2-2 | once | TRBV11-2 | NA | CASLYGYTGELFF | TGTGCCAGCCTCTACGGGTACACCGGGGAGCTGTTTTTT
TRBJ1-5 | NA | TRBV27 | TRBD1 | CASSSGGDQPQHF | TGTGCCAGCAGTTCAGGGGGCGATCAGCCCCAGCATTTT
TRBJ2-7 | NA | TRBV4-1 | NA | CASSPPVGRHEQYF | TGCGCCAGCAGCCCGCCGGTGGGTCGACACGAGCAGTACTTC
TRBJ2-1 | NA | TRBV27 | NA | CASSWLTGVNEQFF | TGTGCCAGCAGTTGGCTGACAGGAGTCAATGAGCAGTTCTTC
TRBJ2-7 | NA | TRBV29-1 | NA | CSVVGAGTYEQYF | TGCAGCGTTGTGGGGGCGGGGACCTACGAGCAGTACTTC
TRBJ2-7 | NA | TRBV7-6 | NA | CASSSDIEAYEQYF | TGTGCCAGCAGCTCAGACATTGAGGCCTACGAGCAGTACTTC
TRBJ2-1 | NA | TRBV9 | TRBD1 | CASSARDRGYNEQFF | TGTGCCAGCAGCGCCCGGGACAGGGGGTATAATGAGCAGTTCTTC
TRBJ1-5 | NA | TRBV12-3/TRBV12-4 | NA | CASSSTGQPQHF | TGTGCCAGCAGTTCCACGGGACAGCCCCAGCATTTT
TRBJ2-2 | NA | TRBV7-9 | NA | CASSAYVRGTGELFF | TGTGCCAGCAGCGCTTATGTCAGGGGAACCGGGGAGCTGTTTTTT
TRBJ2-1 | NA | TRBV15 | NA | CATSSSGVYNEQFF | TGTGCCACCAGCAGCTCCGGGGTCTACAATGAGCAGTTCTTC
TRBJ2-3 | NA | TRBV7-9 | TRBD2 | CASSLASGGAGDTQYF | TGTGCCAGCAGCTTAGCTAGCGGGGGGGCCGGAGATACGCAGTATTTT
TRBJ1-2 | NA | TRBV12-3/TRBV12-4 | NA | CASSLAPQGYGYTF | TGTGCCAGCAGTTTAGCGCCACAAGGCTATGGCTACACCTTC
TRBJ2-1 | NA | TRBV29-1 | TRBD2 | CSVPPLAGVLGEQFF | TGCAGCGTTCCCCCTCTAGCGGGAGTGCTTGGTGAGCAGTTCTTC
TRBJ2-7 | NA | TRBV20-1 | NA | CSARDRGNSYEQYF | TGCAGTGCTAGAGATCGAGGGAACTCCTACGAGCAGTACTTC
TRBJ2-7 | NA | TRBV3-1 | NA | CASSQGKGSYEQYF | TGTGCCAGCAGCCAAGGTAAGGGCAGCTACGAGCAGTACTTC
TRBJ2-5 | NA | TRBV20-1 | NA | CSGTAEETQYF | TGCAGTGGGACAGCGGAAGAGACCCAGTACTTC
TRBJ1-2 | NA | TRBV7-9 | TRBD1 | CASNDRGYGYTF | TGTGCCAGCAACGACAGGGGATATGGCTACACCTTC
TRBJ1-6 | NA | TRBV20-1 | TRBD1 | CSARDRLSSYNSPLHF | TGCAGTGCTCGGGACAGGTTAAGCTCCTATAATTCACCCCTCCACTTT
TRBJ2-1 | NA | TRBV27 | TRBD1 | CASSVGADRFSDEQFF | TGTGCCAGCAGTGTAGGAGCGGACAGGTTTTCCGATGAGCAGTTCTTC
TRBJ1-1 | NA | TRBV5-1 | NA | CASSVTGSAEAFF | TGCGCCAGCAGCGTGACCGGGTCGGCTGAAGCTTTCTTT
TRBJ2-7 | NA | TRBV4-1 | NA | CASSQAGGIDEQYF | TGCGCCAGCAGCCAAGCCGGGGGCATAGACGAGCAGTACTTC
TRBJ2-1 | NA | TRBV7-8 | NA | CASSLEDEQFF | TGTGCCAGCAGCTTAGAGGATGAGCAGTTCTTC
TRBJ1-2 | once | TRBV5-6 | TRBD1 | CASSPNTGQGRFGYTF | TGTGCCAGCAGCCCTAATACGGGACAGGGACGATTCGGCTACACCTTC
TRBJ1-3 | NA | TRBV29-1 | TRBD1 | CSVTGDTGNTIYF | TGCAGCGTGACAGGGGATACTGGAAACACCATATATTTT
TRBJ2-5 | NA | TRBV28 | NA | CASSLVGQETQYF | TGTGCCAGCAGTTTAGTGGGCCAAGAGACCCAGTACTTC
TRBJ2-5 | NA | TRBV5-4 | TRBD2 | CASSGVAGTTGETQYF | TGTGCCAGCAGCGGTGTAGCGGGCACAACGGGGGAGACCCAGTACTTC
TRBJ1-5 | NA | TRBV7-9 | NA | CASSSNRADQPQHF | TGTGCCAGCAGCTCCAACAGGGCGGACCAGCCCCAGCATTTT
TRBJ2-5 | NA | TRBV24-1 | NA | CATSDLTDPETQYF | TGTGCCACCAGTGATTTGACAGATCCGGAGACCCAGTACTTC
TRBJ1-1 | once | TRBV9 | TRBD1 | CASSVYSGTGSTEAFF | TGTGCCAGCAGCGTGTACTCCGGGACAGGGAGCACTGAAGCTTTCTTT
TRBJ1-1 | NA | TRBV29-1 | NA | CSVEAIGEAFF | TGCAGCGTTGAAGCGATAGGTGAAGCTTTCTTT
TRBJ2-1 | NA | TRBV4-1 | TRBD2 | CASMGLAANEQFF | TGCGCCAGCATGGGACTAGCGGCTAATGAGCAGTTCTTC
TRBJ2-2 | few | TRBV28 | TRBD1 | CASSEGQGYTGELFF | TGTGCCAGCAGTGAGGGACAGGGGTACACCGGGGAGCTGTTTTTT
TRBJ1-1 | NA | TRBV30 | NA | CAWSVLGGGTEAFF | TGTGCCTGGAGTGTACTGGGGGGGGGCACTGAAGCTTTCTTT
TRBJ1-1 | NA | TRBV4-1 | NA | CASSQVHGFNTEAFF | TGCGCCAGCAGCCAAGTACACGGGTTTAACACTGAAGCTTTCTTT
TRBJ2-1 | once | TRBV11-2 | TRBD2 | CASSNPRATSIYNEQFF | TGTGCCAGCAGTAATCCCCGGGCGACTAGCATATACAATGAGCAGTTCTTC
TRBJ1-1 | NA | TRBV6-1 | NA | CASSETGDNTEAFF | TGTGCCAGCAGCGAGACAGGAGATAACACTGAAGCTTTCTTT
TRBJ1-2 | NA | TRBV13 | TRBD1 | CASSFRGDHGYTF | TGTGCCAGCAGCTTCAGGGGGGACCATGGCTACACCTTC
TRBJ2-1 | NA | TRBV11-2 | TRBD2 | CASSSPGSGRESSYNEQFF | TGTGCCAGCAGCTCCCCGGGTAGCGGGAGGGAGAGCTCCTACAATGAGCAGTTCTTC
TRBJ1-1 | NA | TRBV7-9 | NA | CASSSGGEAFF | TGTGCCAGCAGCTCGGGGGGAGAAGCTTTCTTT